These 9 T cell receptor beta chains originate from one sample sequenced in a study of T cell changes during pregnancy in multiple sclerosis. TCRdb's copy holds only in-frame clones and misses some; the assay was immunoSEQ multiplex PCR. The table records tens of thousands of clones, around nine tenths of them present only once. This sample comprised CD4+ T cells from peripheral blood mononuclear cells, obtained in the first trimester of pregnancy. These receptors all come from a female donor with multiple sclerosis, enrolled in a pregnancy study.

This clone was observed once. This chain joins TRBV27 and TRBJ2-7; TRBD2 matches 11 bases. CDR1 is MNHEY, CDR2 SMNVEV, per germline (reference sequence). Trimming removed 5 bases from V and 2 bases from J; junction bases left unmatched: 8. The CDR3 loop spans 16 amino acids. CDR3 residues: CASSPFIAGGPYEQYF. The CDR3 nucleotides are TGTGCCAGCAGTCCCTTTATAGCGGGAGGGCCCTACGAGCAGTACTTC.

The chain links TRBV18 to TRBJ1-5, with TRBD1 matching 9 bases. V lost 1 base and J lost 7; bases outside the gene matches: 8. This CDR3 spans 16 amino acids. Germline V CDR1 and CDR2: KGHSH, LQKENI. As DNA, the CDR3 is TGTGCCAGCTCACCACTCGGTACAGGGGGCCGGCAGCCCCAGCATTTT. Translated, it gives CASSPLGTGGRQPQHF.

The rearrangement joins TRBV19 to TRBJ1-5; D not resolved. Trimming pared 2 bases from V and 3 bases from J, leaving 8 bases between. Germline CDR1 LNHDA, CDR2 SQIVND (reference sequence). CDR3 size: 14 residues. The CDR3 sequence: CASSITEINQPQHF. The CDR3 DNA sequence: TGTGCCAGTAGTATAACAGAGATCAATCAGCCCCAGCATTTT.

The chain has TRBV2 and TRBJ2-7; D is perhaps TRBD1 (6 bases). The CDR3 is 16 amino acids. The V end lost 3 bases, the J end lost 3 bases, and 18 bases lay between the germline ends. Germline-derived CDR1 and CDR2 are SNHLY and FYNNEI. The DNA for the CDR3 is TGTGCCAGCAGTGATCTACAGGGTAGGCCCAACTACGAGCAGTACTTC. This encodes CASSDLQGRPNYEQYF.

CDR3 coding DNA: TGTGCCAGCAGCCAAACCCCCTCCGGGAGATACGAGCAGTACTTC. Amino acids: CASSQTPSGRYEQYF. The V gene is TRBV4-2, the J gene TRBJ2-7, with a possible D match to TRBD2 (6 bases). CDR3 length: 15 residues. Per germline, CDR1 LGHNA and CDR2 YNFKEQ. V was trimmed by 2 bases and J by 4 bases, leaving 15 bases between them.

This clone has just a few counts. This chain links TRBV7-8 with TRBJ1-2; D gene ambiguous. The V end lost 6 bases, the J end lost 4 bases, and 12 bases lay between the germline ends. The length of the CDR3 is 13 residues. Germline CDR1 reads SGHVS; CDR2 reads FQNEAQ. The CDR3 loop is CASSGGRAYGYTF. The CDR3 DNA sequence: TGTGCCAGCAGTGGAGGTAGGGCCTATGGCTACACCTTC.

The chain has TRBV4-2 and TRBJ2-7, with TRBD2 as a possible D gene (5 bases). Trimming removed 0 bases from V and 4 bases from J, with 10 bases in between. The germline CDR1 and CDR2 sequences are LGHNA and YNFKEQ. This CDR3 region has 14 residues. As DNA, the CDR3 is TGTGCCAGCAGCCAAGATCCAACTAGATACGAGCAGTACTTC. It specifies CASSQDPTRYEQYF.

V is TRBV5-4 and J is TRBJ2-5; D call uncertain. Trimming removed 3 bases from V and 5 bases from J, with 8 bases in between. Per the germline V gene, CDR1 is SGHNT and CDR2 is YYREEE (reference sequence). This CDR3 is built from 12 residues. DNA for the CDR3: TGTGCCAGCAGCTCGATGGGCGAGACCCAGTACTTC. Protein sequence: CASSSMGETQYF.

The chain has TRBV18 and TRBJ2-1, with 11 bases that match TRBD1. With 4 bases clipped from V and 3 bases from J, the junction kept 2 bases outside the gene matches. The CDR3 consists of 15 residues. Germline V CDR1 and CDR2: KGHSH, LQKENI. The CDR3 DNA reads as TGTGCCAGCTCACGGGACAGGGGGAACTACAATGAGCAGTTCTTC. Translation: CASSRDRGNYNEQFF.